Listed here are 28 T cell receptor beta chains from one sample, sequenced in a study of T cell responses to AZD1222 COVID-19 vaccine (dated by TCRdb to about 2021). The intended sense of this specimen's time point label: baseline before first vaccination. The library was produced with the immunoSEQ multiplex PCR assay. The table comes from immuneACCESS by way of TCRdb, which keeps in-frame sequences with V and J called. Part of the clones is missing from these tables; in studies checked, under half for an unresolved V gene and the rest for unknown reasons. The sample records roughly 30,000 clones, about three quarters of which are singletons. The top ten constitute approximately 6.3% of the sample. The input for sequencing was peripheral blood, taken on day 0 of AZD1222 vaccination. The receptors originated from an adult in good health.

This sequence joins TRBV30 and TRBJ1-2; D is possibly TRBD1 (6 bases). The CDR3 loop spans 16 amino acids. V lost 0 bases and J 0 bases, leaving 14 bases between the germline ends. The germline CDR1 and CDR2 sequences are GTSNPN and SVGIG (reference sequence). The CDR3 loop is CAWSVLGGPANYGYTF. In DNA form, the CDR3 reads TGTGCCTGGAGTGTATTGGGGGGCCCAGCTAACTATGGCTACACCTTC.

This clone was seen only a few times. J is TRBJ2-1 and V is TRBV7-3, with 15 nucleotides matching TRBD2. The CDR3 runs 18 residues. Germline V gene sequence: CDR1 SGHTA, CDR2 FQGTGA. The ends lost 2 bases at V and 3 bases at J; junction bases unmatched: 5. The CDR3 coding sequence is TGTGCCAGCAGCTTAGAGGGGACTAGCGGGAGGTTCTACAATGAGCAGTTCTTC. It specifies CASSLEGTSGRFYNEQFF.

V and J are TRBV19 and TRBJ2-3; perhaps TRBD2 as D (6 bases). The CDR3 is 14 residues long. Looked up from germline, CDR1 is LNHDA and CDR2 is SQIVND (reference sequence). Deletions cut 6 bases from V and 3 bases from J, with 13 bases between. The CDR3 DNA sequence: TGTGCCAGTAGAGTAGGTGGGACTACAGATACGCAGTATTTT. Residues: CASRVGGTTDTQYF.

The rearrangement joins TRBV9 to TRBJ2-4; 11 bases are shared with TRBD2. This CDR3 has 16 residues. The V and J ends lost 0 bases and 3 bases, in that order; junction bases with no gene match: 2. Per germline, CDR1 SGDLS and CDR2 YYNGEE. The CDR3 DNA follows: TGTGCCAGCAGCGTAGATGGACTAGCGGGCAAAAACATTCAGTACTTC. It yields the protein CASSVDGLAGKNIQYF.

The chain links TRBV5-6 to TRBJ2-3, with D uncertain. The V gene's germline CDR1 is SGHDT and CDR2 YYEEEE. The CDR3 totals 13 residues. V lost 4 bases, J lost 2 bases, and 8 bases lay in between. CDR3 region: CASSGHYTDTQYF. The CDR3 DNA sequence: TGTGCCAGCAGCGGCCATTACACAGATACGCAGTATTTT. The full variable domain, with the rest looked up from reference TRBV5-6 and TRBJ2-3, is DAGVTQSPTHLIKTRGQQVTLRCSPKSGHDTVSWYQQALGQGPQFIFQYYEEEERQRGNFPDRFSGHQFPNYSSELNVNALLLGDSALYLCASSGHYTDTQYFGPGTRLTVL.

The chain employs TRBV6-5 and TRBJ2-7; tentative D call: TRBD1 (7 bases). CDR3 length: 15 residues. Trimming stripped 7 bases from V and 4 bases from J, with 20 bases between. CDR1 is MNHEY and CDR2 is SVGAGI in the germline V gene. The CDR3: CASKQGGDETYEQYV. The CDR3 nucleotides read TGTGCCAGCAAGCAGGGGGGAGACGAAACATACGAGCAGTACGTC.

V is TRBV12-3 or TRBV12-4 and J is TRBJ1-1, with TRBD1 matching 7 bases. This CDR3 has 13 residues. The V gene end was trimmed by 6 bases and the J gene end by 7 bases; junction bases not matched to a gene: 8. CDR3 sequence: CASSFRDSLEAFF. The CDR3 region has the DNA TGTGCCAGCAGCTTCCGGGACAGCCTTGAAGCTTTCTTT.

This clone came up a few times. This sequence joins TRBV7-9 and TRBJ2-1; 8 bases match TRBD1. V lost 3 bases to trimming and J lost 4 bases; unmatched junction nucleotides: 5. Germline V gene lookup returns CDR1 SEHNR and CDR2 FQNEAQ (reference sequence). This CDR3 region has 15 residues. The CDR3 sequence is CASSLQGAVYNEQFF. The CDR3, as DNA: TGTGCCAGCAGCTTGCAGGGGGCGGTTTACAATGAGCAGTTCTTC.

The rearrangement uses TRBV7-6 and TRBJ2-5; 12 bases agree with TRBD2. Germline CDR1 SGHVS, CDR2 FNYEAQ. Trimming took 2 bases from V and 7 from J; bases not matched to a gene: 14. The CDR3 loop spans 18 amino acids. The CDR3 coding sequence is TGTGCCAGCAGCTTAACGTCTCGGACTAGCGGGGACGCAGGGACCCAGTACTTC. It is translated as CASSLTSRTSGDAGTQYF.

The genes are TRBV29-1 and TRBJ1-5; D is perhaps TRBD1 (5 bases). Germline V gives CDR1 SQVTM, CDR2 ANQGSEA. Deletions cut 4 bases from V and 5 bases from J, with 15 bases between. The CDR3 totals 14 residues. CDR3 in amino acids: CSVVLGEGDQPQHF. In nucleotides, the CDR3 is TGCAGCGTTGTATTAGGGGAGGGAGATCAGCCCCAGCATTTT.

The chain couples TRBV7-9 to TRBJ2-2; D is perhaps TRBD1 or TRBD2 (5 bases each). Trimming cost V 5 bases and J 4 bases, with 14 bases left between them. CDR1 is SEHNR, CDR2 FQNEAQ, per germline (reference sequence). The CDR3 covers 15 residues. CDR3 residues: CASSLTGRSTGELFF. The CDR3 DNA sequence: TGTGCCAGCAGCCTCACGGGACGGAGCACCGGGGAGCTGTTTTTT.

This clone has only one observation. The chain employs TRBV3-1 (or the pseudogene TRBV3-2) and TRBJ2-1, with D hard to call. Per the germline V gene, CDR1 is LGHDT and CDR2 is YNNKEL (reference sequence). The CDR3 runs to 13 residues. Trimming pared 4 bases from V and 10 bases from J, leaving 14 bases between. CDR3 region: CASSPPRSSEQFF. Written as DNA, the CDR3 is TGTGCCAGCAGCCCCCCGCGGTCATCGGAGCAGTTCTTC.

The chain couples TRBV6-5 to TRBJ2-2; tentatively, D is TRBD2 (5 bases). This CDR3 is built from 15 residues. Trimming left V 2 bases short and J 2 bases short, with 9 bases between. CDR1 is MNHEY, CDR2 SVGAGI, per germline. CDR3 in amino acids: CASSYGGPNTGELFF. The DNA of the CDR3 is TGTGCCAGCAGTTACGGAGGACCTAACACCGGGGAGCTGTTTTTT.

This CDR3 is CATSRADSLDEKLFF. DNA for the CDR3: TGTGCCACCAGCAGAGCGGACAGCCTCGATGAAAAACTGTTTTTT. The J gene is TRBJ1-4, the V gene TRBV15, with D possibly matching TRBD1 (6 bases). V lost 1 base and J 6 bases, leaving 12 bases between the germline ends. Germline V CDR1 and CDR2: LNHNV, YYDKDF (reference sequence). The CDR3 runs 15 residues.

This clone appeared a single time. The gene calls are TRBV30 and TRBJ1-3; D not resolved. The CDR3 runs to 15 residues. Between the trimmed V and J ends, which lost 0 bases and 1 base, there was a span of 10 bases. Germline CDR1 reads GTSNPN; CDR2 reads SVGIG (reference sequence). CDR3 sequence: CAWSVHRRSGNTIYF. Here the CDR3 DNA reads TGTGCCTGGAGTGTACACCGGCGTTCTGGAAACACCATATATTTT.

The CDR3 loop reads CASSRQGARETQYF. In DNA, the CDR3 is TGTGCCAGCAGCCGACAGGGGGCGCGGGAGACCCAGTACTTC. The V gene is TRBV11-2, the J gene TRBJ2-5; TRBD1 matches at 10 bases. Germline assignment: CDR1 SGHAT and CDR2 FQNNGV. CDR3 length equals 14 residues. The ends lost 5 bases at V and 5 bases at J; junction bases unmatched: 5.

The CDR3 DNA sequence: TGTGCCAGCAGCCCTAGACAGGGTATGAGGACTGAAGCTTTCTTT. It is translated as CASSPRQGMRTEAFF. V is TRBV5-8 and J is TRBJ1-1, with 7 bases matching TRBD1. The CDR3 extends over 15 amino acids. V dropped 4 bases and J dropped 5; count of bases not matched to a gene: 11. Germline CDR1 and CDR2: SGHTS and YDEGEE. The full variable domain, with the rest looked up from reference TRBV5-8 and TRBJ1-1, is EAGVTQSPTHLIKTRGQQATLRCSPISGHTSVYWYQQALGLGLQFLLWYDEGEERNRGNFPPRFSGRQFPNYSSELNVNALELEDSALYLCASSPRQGMRTEAFFGQGTRLTVV.

This chain connects TRBV6-2 or TRBV6-3 to TRBJ1-3; no clear D gene. Germline V gives CDR1 MNHEY, CDR2 SVGEGT. This CDR3 has 15 residues. Trimming pared 2 bases from V and 3 bases from J, leaving 11 bases between. CDR3 DNA: TGTGCCAGCAGTTACCCGGGTGTAAATGGAAACACCATATATTTT. Translation gives CASSYPGVNGNTIYF.

V usage is TRBV6-5 and J usage is TRBJ1-2; D call uncertain. This CDR3 has 13 amino acids. V dropped 6 bases and J dropped 5 bases, with 13 bases sitting between them. Germline loops: CDR1 MNHEY, CDR2 SVGAGI. CDR3 protein: CASSPDGSYGYTF. DNA of the CDR3: TGTGCCAGCAGCCCGGACGGGAGTTATGGCTACACCTTC.

As DNA, the CDR3 is TGTGCCAGCAGACTACAGGGGCCCGGGCCCGGGGAGCTGTTTTTT. Protein: CASRLQGPGPGELFF. The V call is TRBV2, the J call TRBJ2-2, with 7 bases aligning to TRBD1. The trim removed 6 bases at V and 6 bases at J, leaving 10 bases unmatched. CDR3 length equals 15 residues. Germline V CDR1 and CDR2: SNHLY, FYNNEI.

There are a few counts of this clone. This chain joins TRBV19 and TRBJ2-1; D is perhaps TRBD2 (5 bases). From germline, CDR1 is LNHDA and CDR2 SQIVND (reference sequence). Trimming removed 3 bases from V and 3 bases from J, with 12 bases in between. This CDR3 comprises 15 residues. The CDR3 region is CASSMEVNGYNEQFF. The CDR3 DNA is TGTGCCAGTAGTATGGAGGTGAATGGCTACAATGAGCAGTTCTTC.

To note about this clone: In the same sample, other DNA sequences code for this CDR3. The J gene is TRBJ2-3, the V gene TRBV7-2, with TRBD2 identical over 9 bases. V lost 6 bases and J lost 4; bases outside the gene matches: 8. Germline lookup yields CDR1 SGHTA and CDR2 FQGNSA. CDR3 length: 15 residues. In DNA form, the CDR3 reads TGTGCCAGCAGGCCCCCGGGACTAGCCGCAGATACGCAGTATTTT. It codes for CASRPPGLAADTQYF.

The V and J genes are TRBV18 and TRBJ2-5, with D perhaps matching TRBD1 or TRBD2 (7 bases each). Germline values: CDR1 KGHSH, CDR2 LQKENI. The CDR3 runs 16 residues. V was shortened by 0 bases and J by 0 bases, with 11 bases between the two germline ends. The CDR3 DNA reads as TGTGCCAGCTCACCACCGGGAGGGGGCTACCAAGAGACCCAGTACTTC. This encodes CASSPPGGGYQETQYF.

This rearrangement joins TRBV5-1 to TRBJ2-7; D not resolved. Germline lookup yields CDR1 SGHRS and CDR2 YFSETQ. V lost 0 bases and J 2 bases, leaving 12 bases between the germline ends. This CDR3 comprises 15 residues. The DNA of the CDR3 is TGCGCCAGCAGCTTGGAGGCGGACGGGCCCTACGAGCAGTACTTC. This translates into CASSLEADGPYEQYF.

The chain couples TRBV27 to TRBJ1-5; TRBD1 agrees at 9 bases. CDR3 length: 15 residues. The V segment lost 6 bases and the J segment 7 bases; nucleotides outside the gene matches: 10. The germline gives CDR1 MNHEY, CDR2 SMNVEV (reference sequence). The CDR3 sequence: CASSPGDRDSQPQHF. The CDR3 DNA is TGTGCCAGCAGCCCGGGGGACAGGGATAGCCAGCCCCAGCATTTT.

There are a few counts of this clone. The V and J genes are TRBV14 and TRBJ2-3, with D unclear. This CDR3 comprises 14 residues. V was trimmed by 1 base and J by 6 bases, leaving 11 bases between them. The germline V gene encodes CDR1 SGHDN and CDR2 FVKESK. The CDR3 loop reads CASSQVESYDTQYF. In DNA form, the CDR3 reads TGTGCCAGCAGCCAAGTGGAGTCATACGATACGCAGTATTTT.

The rearrangement joins TRBV24-1 to TRBJ2-2, with TRBD1 matching 12 bases. V shed 7 bases and J 5 bases; nucleotides not matched to a gene: 1. Germline V gives CDR1 KGHDR, CDR2 SFDVKD. CDR3 length equals 14 residues. The CDR3 loop reads CATRGQGATGELFF. CDR3 in DNA: TGTGCCACCAGGGGACAGGGGGCGACCGGGGAGCTGTTTTTT.

By proportion, this clone is large (0.1 to 1%). The chain has TRBV24-1 and TRBJ2-3; 9 bases map to TRBD1. Germline CDR1 reads KGHDR; CDR2 reads SFDVKD. Trimming took 4 bases from V and 0 from J; bases not matched to a gene: 7. This CDR3 spans 17 amino acids. The DNA of the CDR3 is TGTGCCACCAGTGAAGGGACAGGGCAAACTAGCACAGATACGCAGTATTTT. This codes for CATSEGTGQTSTDTQYF.